This T cell receptor beta chain was sequenced in a study of blood T cell repertoires in COVID-19. Study in general: Specimens from acute and convalescent COVID-19 originated in the United States, Italy and Spain.

Using immunoSEQ multiplex PCR, the repertoire was profiled, and TCRdb retains in-frame clones only, with some absent. The sample yields 180,000 or so clones, roughly 79% seen once. CDR3 size: 13 residues. V lost 3 bases to trimming and J lost 3 bases; unmatched junction nucleotides: 3. Germline values: CDR1 GTSNPN, CDR2 SVGIG (reference sequence). This chain connects TRBV30 to TRBJ2-5; 8 bases map to TRBD2. The clonotype comes from a woman aged 40-49 years with COVID-19, enrolled during active disease. Sequenced sample: peripheral blood. CDR3 sequence: CAWSGGVKETQYF. The CDR3 DNA reads TGTGCCTGGAGCGGGGGGGTTAAAGAGACCCAGTACTTC.